The TCR beta chain described here comes from a study of shared clonotypes between healthy human individuals. About the research overall: With ages of 18 to 49, the donors were a couple of women and a few men. Each donor's CD4 naive and CD4 memory cells filled three plates apiece, CD8 naive two, and CD8 memory one.

CD45RO-negative, CCR7-selected cells formed the naive CD8 fraction, which excluded terminally differentiated effector memory CD45RA+ cells. Clones were sequenced by immunoSEQ multiplex PCR, and TCRdb holds only the in-frame ones, with some missing. This sample has about 680,000 clones, with about 92% found just once. A remark on this clone: Its antigen is currently unknown.

The CDR3 length is 20 residues. J was trimmed by 3 bases and V by 1 base; bases with no gene match: 14. The germline gives CDR1 PRHDT, CDR2 FYEKMQ (reference sequence). Notes on the study in general: Compared with clonotypes that all four donors shared, non-shared clonotypes had lower generation probabilities. Generally, naive subsets (rather than memory subsets) showed larger estimated richness.

Source material: naive CD8+ T cells sorted from blood. The chain combines TRBV13 with TRBJ2-3; TRBD2 aligns across 12 bases. The sequence came from a man aged 25-45 years in good health. CDR3 sequence reads: CASSLVTSGRYPGETDTQYF. The CDR3 coding sequence is TGTGCCAGCAGCTTAGTGACTAGCGGGAGATATCCGGGGGAAACAGATACGCAGTATTTT.